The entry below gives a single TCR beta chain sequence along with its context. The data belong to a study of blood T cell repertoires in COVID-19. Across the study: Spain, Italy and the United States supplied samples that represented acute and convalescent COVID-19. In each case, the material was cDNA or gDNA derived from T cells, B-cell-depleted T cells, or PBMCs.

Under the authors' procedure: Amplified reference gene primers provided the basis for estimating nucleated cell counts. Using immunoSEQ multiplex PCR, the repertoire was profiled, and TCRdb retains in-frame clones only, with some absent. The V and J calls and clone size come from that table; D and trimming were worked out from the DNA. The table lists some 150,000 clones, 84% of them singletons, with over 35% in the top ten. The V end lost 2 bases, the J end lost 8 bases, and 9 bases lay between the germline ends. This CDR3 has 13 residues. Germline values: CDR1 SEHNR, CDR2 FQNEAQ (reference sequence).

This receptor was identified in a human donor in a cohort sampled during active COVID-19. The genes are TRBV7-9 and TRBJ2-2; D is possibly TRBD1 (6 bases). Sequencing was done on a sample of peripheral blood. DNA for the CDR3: TGTGCCAGCAGCTTAACAGGGATAGGGGAGCTGTTTTTT. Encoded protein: CASSLTGIGELFF. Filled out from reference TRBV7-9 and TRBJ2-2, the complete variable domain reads DTGVSQNPRHKITKRGQNVTFRCDPISEHNRLYWYRQTLGQGPEFLTYFQNEAQLEKSRLLSDRFSAERPKGSFSTLEIQRTEQGDSAMYLCASSLTGIGELFFGEGSRLTVL.